These 20 T cell receptor beta chains were all obtained from the same sample, sequenced in a study of blood T cell repertoires in COVID-19. Sequencing used immunoSEQ multiplex PCR; TCRdb keeps in-frame clones, though not all of them. The sample holds 150,000 to 200,000 clones; more than 65% are singletons and the top ten take 9.5% to 11%. Input material: PBMCs or T cells enriched from blood (not recorded which). The receptors derive from a man aged 50-59 years who had recovered from COVID-19.

This rearrangement joins TRBV25-1 to TRBJ2-1, with 9 positions matching TRBD2. Trimming removed 2 bases from V and 4 bases from J; junction bases left unmatched: 3. The CDR3 totals 15 residues. Germline values: CDR1 MGHDK, CDR2 SYGVNS. CDR3 protein: CASSESGRYYNEQFF. CDR3 nucleotides: TGTGCCAGCAGTGAAAGCGGGAGGTATTACAATGAGCAGTTCTTC.

The rearrangement links TRBV4-2 to TRBJ2-3; D not resolved. Trimming pared 0 bases from V and 8 bases from J, leaving 12 bases between. Germline-derived CDR1 and CDR2 are LGHNA and YNFKEQ. This CDR3 region has 14 residues. CDR3 DNA: TGTGCCAGCAGCCAAGATCAGACTCCCGGTACGCAGTATTTT. It yields the protein CASSQDQTPGTQYF.

V is TRBV5-1 and J is TRBJ2-1; perhaps TRBD1 as D (5 bases). V lost 2 bases and J lost 8, with 17 bases in between. The length of the CDR3 is 15 residues. Germline assignment: CDR1 SGHRS and CDR2 YFSETQ. The CDR3 coding sequence is TGCGCCAGCAGCTTTTCAGGGATCGGAGTCGATGAGCAGTTCTTC. Protein: CASSFSGIGVDEQFF.

The V call is TRBV4-2, the J call TRBJ2-5; 14 bases fit TRBD2. Germline values: CDR1 LGHNA, CDR2 YNFKEQ. The CDR3 is 16 residues long. Trimming cost V 1 base and J 5 bases; bases outside gene matches: 3. The CDR3 protein is CASSQGLAGGFETQYF. In DNA, the CDR3 is TGTGCCAGCAGCCAAGGACTAGCGGGGGGGTTTGAGACCCAGTACTTC.

A single count supports this clone. The chain has TRBV7-2 and TRBJ2-5; 7 positions match TRBD2. The germline V gene has CDR1 SGHTA and CDR2 FQGNSA. The junction had 11 bases not matched to a gene; V was cut back by 8 bases and J by 5 bases. The CDR3 runs to 14 residues. This CDR3 reads CASGGRGSYETQYF. In DNA, the CDR3 is TGTGCCAGCGGGGGGAGGGGATCTTACGAGACCCAGTACTTC.

This clone appeared a single time. The genes are TRBV18 and TRBJ1-5; D perhaps matches TRBD1 (6 bases). Germline values: CDR1 KGHSH, CDR2 LQKENI. The CDR3 length is 15 residues. V was cut by 5 bases and J by 6 bases, with 17 bases left in between. The CDR3 DNA sequence: TGTGCCAGCTCAGCCCTAAGGGGGGAGGGTCAGCCCCAGCATTTT. As protein: CASSALRGEGQPQHF.

This chain joins TRBV10-3 and TRBJ1-1; maybe TRBD1 (5 bases). CDR3 length equals 14 residues. V was cut by 10 bases and J by 5 bases, with 20 bases left in between. Germline V gene lookup returns CDR1 ENHRY and CDR2 SYGVKD. CDR3 protein: CATAEGRGGTEAFF. CDR3 sequence (DNA): TGTGCCACCGCGGAGGGACGGGGAGGGACTGAAGCTTTCTTT.

This clone was observed a few times. The chain joins TRBV2 to TRBJ2-1, with 9 bases matching TRBD1. This CDR3 spans 19 amino acids. V lost 2 bases and J lost 3; bases outside the gene matches: 14. From germline, CDR1 is SNHLY and CDR2 FYNNEI. CDR3 nucleotides: TGTGCCAGCAGTGAAAAGCGCCGGCCGGGACAGGGCGACTACAATGAGCAGTTCTTC. This codes for CASSEKRRPGQGDYNEQFF.

The V and J genes are TRBV18 and TRBJ1-1; 10 nucleotides agree with TRBD1. Germline V CDR1 and CDR2: KGHSH, LQKENI. This CDR3 has 20 residues. With 4 bases clipped from V and 1 base from J, the junction kept 18 bases outside the gene matches. CDR3 DNA: TGTGCCAGCTCACGTTTCCTTAGTTCCCGGGACAGGGGAGAGAACACTGAAGCTTTCTTT. It is translated as CASSRFLSSRDRGENTEAFF.

The gene calls are TRBV7-2 and TRBJ2-4; D gene unclear. Trimming removed 1 base from V and 1 base from J, with 8 bases in between. Germline V gene sequence: CDR1 SGHTA, CDR2 FQGNSA. The CDR3 totals 15 residues. DNA for the CDR3: TGTGCCAGCAGCTTAGAGTCTATCGCCAAAAACATTCAGTACTTC. Residues: CASSLESIAKNIQYF.

J is TRBJ1-5 and V is TRBV4-2; a possible D gene is TRBD1 (6 bases). With 3 bases removed from V and 5 bases from J, the gap between germline ends came to 14 bases. This CDR3 is 15 amino acids long. From germline, CDR1 is LGHNA and CDR2 YNFKEQ. The CDR3 protein is CASSQEGGMDQPQHF. CDR3 in DNA: TGTGCCAGCAGCCAGGAGGGGGGGATGGATCAGCCCCAGCATTTT.

V is TRBV5-1 and J is TRBJ1-5; TRBD1 agrees at 8 bases. The germline V gene encodes CDR1 SGHRS and CDR2 YFSETQ. The CDR3 has 14 residues. After removal of 4 bases from V and 6 bases from J, the junction contained 6 bases not matched to a gene. This chain's CDR3 is CASSGGTGGQPQHF. CDR3 in DNA: TGCGCCAGCAGCGGAGGGACAGGTGGTCAGCCCCAGCATTTT.

V and J are TRBV6-5 and TRBJ2-2, with D perhaps TRBD2 (6 bases). Trimming pared 4 bases from V and 4 bases from J, leaving 13 bases between. Germline CDR1 MNHEY, CDR2 SVGAGI. The length of the CDR3 is 15 residues. In nucleotides, the CDR3 is TGTGCCAGCAGTTGGAGTGTCGGGGGCACCGGGGAGCTGTTTTTT. Protein product: CASSWSVGGTGELFF.

The chain joins TRBV18 to TRBJ2-7, with 8 bases that match TRBD2. The CDR3 contains 15 residues. Germline V lookup: CDR1 KGHSH, CDR2 LQKENI. Unmatched junction bases numbered 5, after V lost 3 bases and J lost 1 base. The CDR3: CASSPKGGGSYEQYF. The CDR3 DNA is TGTGCCAGCTCACCCAAGGGCGGGGGGTCCTACGAGCAGTACTTC.

The CDR3 DNA sequence: TGTGCCATATCCTGGGGGGACTATGGCTACACCTTC. This sequence encodes CAISWGDYGYTF. This chain connects TRBV10-3 to TRBJ1-2; the D gene is possibly TRBD1 (5 bases). This CDR3 is built from 12 residues. The germline CDR1 and CDR2 sequences are ENHRY and SYGVKD. V was trimmed by 9 bases and J by 3 bases, leaving 11 bases between them.

The chain has TRBV7-3 and TRBJ2-3; TRBD2 agrees at 7 bases. V gave up 4 bases and J gave up 0 bases; unmatched junction bases: 4. Germline V gives CDR1 SGHTA, CDR2 FQGTGA. The CDR3 loop spans 15 amino acids. The CDR3 sequence is CASSSTSASTDTQYF. In DNA form, the CDR3 reads TGTGCCAGCAGCTCAACTAGCGCGAGCACAGATACGCAGTATTTT.

The chain carries TRBV5-1 and TRBJ2-7, with D possibly being TRBD2 (5 bases). The CDR3 loop spans 15 amino acids. V lost 0 bases and J 1 base, leaving 11 bases between the germline ends. Germline V gives CDR1 SGHRS, CDR2 YFSETQ. The chain's CDR3 is CASSLGLRGSYEQYF. CDR3 coding DNA: TGCGCCAGCAGCTTGGGGCTCCGGGGTTCCTACGAGCAGTACTTC. Drawing the rest from reference TRBV5-1 and TRBJ2-7, the complete variable domain is KAGVTQTPRYLIKTRGQQVTLSCSPISGHRSVSWYQQTPGQGLQFLFEYFSETQRNKGNFPGRFSGRQFSNSRSEMNVSTLELGDSALYLCASSLGLRGSYEQYFGPGTRLTVT.

CDR3 amino acids: CASSPTIGTGNGGYTF. The CDR3 DNA sequence: TGTGCCAGCAGCCCGACCATCGGGACAGGGAATGGCGGCTACACCTTC. This rearrangement joins TRBV9 to TRBJ1-2, with 9 bases identical to TRBD1. In germline, CDR1 is SGDLS, CDR2 YYNGEE. The CDR3 is made up of 16 amino acids. V lost 4 bases to trimming and J lost 8 bases; unmatched junction nucleotides: 15.

This clone has just one count. The chain recombines TRBV5-4 with TRBJ1-2; 8 nucleotides align to TRBD1. CDR3 length equals 13 residues. With V trimmed by 5 bases and J by 8 bases, 8 bases remained unmatched. Germline CDR1 and CDR2: SGHNT and YYREEE (reference sequence). The CDR3 DNA reads TGTGCCAGCAGAAGACAGGGGACTTGGGGCTACACCTTC. Residues: CASRRQGTWGYTF.

The chain joins TRBV6-6 to TRBJ2-6, with D maybe TRBD1 (6 bases). Germline assignment: CDR1 MNHNY and CDR2 SVGAGI (reference sequence). The CDR3 extends over 17 amino acids. V lost 5 bases and J lost 2, with 16 bases in between. This CDR3 is CASSQGHRGPGANVLTF. The CDR3 DNA reads as TGTGCCAGCAGTCAGGGACACCGAGGGCCTGGGGCCAACGTCCTGACTTTC.